These 23 T cell receptor beta chains were all obtained from the same sample, sequenced in a study of blood T cell repertoires in COVID-19. Some clones are missing from TCRdb's copy, which holds only in-frame ones; the method was immunoSEQ multiplex PCR. Seen here are 25,000 to 35,000 clones, roughly 87% observed once, and the top ten hold about 26%. The sample consisted of peripheral blood. The receptor set was obtained from an older man with acute or convalescent COVID-19.

V usage is TRBV5-1 and J usage is TRBJ1-2, with 12 bases that match TRBD1. The CDR3 loop spans 14 amino acids. Trimming took 5 bases from V and 8 from J; bases not matched to a gene: 7. Germline V gene sequence: CDR1 SGHRS, CDR2 YFSETQ. The CDR3 nucleotides read TGCGCCAGCAGGCGGGGACAGGGGGCAGGAGGCTACACCTTC. This gives the protein CASRRGQGAGGYTF.

This chain joins TRBV5-1 and TRBJ1-2; possibly TRBD1 for D (5 bases). This CDR3 has 12 amino acids. The V end lost 5 bases, the J end lost 8 bases, and 13 bases lay between the germline ends. Per germline, CDR1 SGHRS and CDR2 YFSETQ. This CDR3 reads CASREQQEGYTF. The CDR3, as DNA: TGCGCCAGCAGGGAGCAACAGGAGGGCTACACCTTC.

J is TRBJ1-1 and V is TRBV5-1; the D is unclear. CDR1 SGHRS and CDR2 YFSETQ come from the germline V gene. The CDR3 consists of 12 residues. The V end lost 0 bases, the J end lost 8 bases, and 8 bases lay between the germline ends. The CDR3 DNA sequence: TGCGCCAGCAGCTTGGCGGGGATCGAAGCTTTCTTT. Amino acid sequence: CASSLAGIEAFF.

This clone was detected only once. The gene calls are TRBV3-1 (or the pseudogene TRBV3-2) and TRBJ2-7, with TRBD1 matching over 10 bases. Germline-derived CDR1 and CDR2 are LGHDT and YNNKEL (reference sequence). V dropped 5 bases and J dropped 2; count of bases not matched to a gene: 6. CDR3 size: 15 residues. CDR3 sequence: CASSYPGQGTYEQYF. CDR3 coding DNA: TGTGCCAGCAGCTATCCGGGACAGGGGACCTACGAGCAGTACTTC.

CDR3 loop: CASRPRLESFQPQHF. For the CDR3, the DNA is TGTGCCAGTAGGCCCCGACTAGAGAGCTTCCAGCCCCAGCATTTT. V gene TRBV19 combines with J gene TRBJ1-5; no reliable D call. CDR1 is LNHDA and CDR2 is SQIVND in the germline V gene (reference sequence). The germline V and J ends were trimmed by 6 bases and 7 bases, with 19 bases remaining between them. This CDR3 has 15 residues.

J is TRBJ2-1 and V is TRBV4-1; a possible D gene is TRBD1 (6 bases). This CDR3 has 16 amino acids. CDR1 and CDR2 from the germline V gene are MGHRA and YSYEKL. The germline V and J ends were trimmed by 1 base and 6 bases, with 16 bases remaining between them. In DNA, the CDR3 is TGCGCCAGCAGCCAAGCGACAGGTACCCCTGCCAATGAGCAGTTCTTC. It is translated as CASSQATGTPANEQFF.

The J gene is TRBJ2-1, the V gene TRBV6-5; 9 nucleotides line up with TRBD2. Germline V gene sequence: CDR1 MNHEY, CDR2 SVGAGI. There are 15 residues in the CDR3. V lost 5 bases, J lost 2 bases, and 4 bases stayed unmatched. The CDR3 DNA follows: TGTGCCAGCAGTACCGGGACTAGCCCCTACAATGAGCAGTTCTTC. Its translation is CASSTGTSPYNEQFF.

The chain uses TRBV5-6 and TRBJ1-4, with TRBD1 as a possible D gene (6 bases). The CDR3 sequence is 14 residues long. The germline V gene encodes CDR1 SGHDT and CDR2 YYEEEE. The V gene lost 2 bases and the J gene lost 2 bases, with 7 bases spanning the gap. The CDR3: CASSFRGTNEKLFF. For the CDR3, the DNA is TGTGCCAGCAGCTTCAGGGGCACTAATGAAAAACTGTTTTTT.

The gene calls are TRBV19 and TRBJ2-7; a weak D match, TRBD2 (6 bases). The CDR3 extends over 14 amino acids. CDR1 and CDR2 from the germline V gene are LNHDA and SQIVND (reference sequence). With 4 bases removed from V and 5 bases from J, the gap between germline ends came to 15 bases. The CDR3 nucleotides read TGTGCCAGTAGTAGGCGGGACTCGGCCGACGAGCAGTACTTC. It yields the protein CASSRRDSADEQYF.

This clone occurred once. The genes are TRBV11-3 and TRBJ1-1; perhaps TRBD1 as D (5 bases). Germline assignment: CDR1 SGHNT and CDR2 YENEEA. This CDR3 contains 14 residues. Trimming took 4 bases from V and 4 from J, leaving 13 bases between them. CDR3 region: CASSSLGLGTEAFF. The CDR3 region has the DNA TGTGCCAGCAGCTCGCTGGGACTAGGCACTGAAGCTTTCTTT.

This rearrangement joins TRBV5-6 to TRBJ2-2; D might be TRBD1 (6 bases). Germline V gene lookup returns CDR1 SGHDT and CDR2 YYEEEE. V was trimmed by 5 bases and J by 8 bases, leaving 16 bases between them. This CDR3 has 14 amino acids. This chain's CDR3 is CASSIEGQLGELFF. Written as DNA, the CDR3 is TGTGCCAGCAGTATCGAGGGACAACTGGGGGAGCTGTTTTTT.

This clone was counted between two and nine times. The chain joins TRBV6-5 to TRBJ2-2, with TRBD2 as a possible D gene (6 bases). Trimming pared 7 bases from V and 6 bases from J, leaving 15 bases between. The CDR3 spans 14 residues. Germline values: CDR1 MNHEY, CDR2 SVGAGI. CDR3 DNA sequence: TGTGCCAGCAACCCCACTAGCTTCGCCGGGGAGCTGTTTTTT. It translates to CASNPTSFAGELFF.

V and J are TRBV6-5 and TRBJ2-7, with D perhaps TRBD1 (6 bases). The CDR3 consists of 11 residues. The germline V gene encodes CDR1 MNHEY and CDR2 SVGAGI. The V gene lost 6 bases and the J gene lost 6 bases, with 9 bases spanning the gap. In DNA form, the CDR3 reads TGTGCCAGCAGACAGGGTCGCGAGCAGTACTTC. It encodes CASRQGREQYF.

The V and J genes are TRBV7-9 and TRBJ1-1; 9 nucleotides match TRBD1. The length of the CDR3 is 15 residues. The germline CDR1 and CDR2 sequences are SEHNR and FQNEAQ (reference sequence). V shed 5 bases, J shed 0 bases, and the junction held 4 bases outside the gene matches. The CDR3 loop reads CASSGGQGLNTEAFF. Here the CDR3 DNA reads TGTGCCAGCAGCGGAGGACAGGGGCTGAACACTGAAGCTTTCTTT.

The V gene is TRBV6-6, the J gene TRBJ1-1; D call uncertain. Looked up from germline, CDR1 is MNHNY and CDR2 is SVGAGI (reference sequence). Between the trimmed V and J ends, which lost 5 bases and 6 bases, there was a span of 19 bases. This CDR3 spans 15 amino acids. CDR3: CASSTGRTGSAEAFF. CDR3 DNA sequence: TGTGCCAGCAGTACGGGCAGAACCGGGAGCGCTGAAGCTTTCTTT.

This clone has more than one count but fewer than ten. V usage is TRBV5-1 and J usage is TRBJ2-1; 8 nucleotides match TRBD2. The CDR3 contains 14 residues. Germline loops: CDR1 SGHRS, CDR2 YFSETQ. V dropped 9 bases and J dropped 1; count of bases not matched to a gene: 6. CDR3 sequence reads: CATKRELSYNEQFF. The CDR3 DNA reads TGCGCCACCAAGCGGGAGCTATCCTACAATGAGCAGTTCTTC.

This clone was picked up one time. The rearrangement uses TRBV10-2 and TRBJ2-2; 15 bases are shared with TRBD2. Trimming cost V 6 bases and J 0 bases; bases outside gene matches: 11. This CDR3 is 20 amino acids long. The germline V gene encodes CDR1 WSHSY and CDR2 SAAADI. CDR3 residues: CASRLSGTSGRSANTGELFF. The CDR3 nucleotides are TGCGCCAGCAGACTATCCGGGACTAGCGGGAGGTCTGCGAACACCGGGGAGCTGTTTTTT.

This chain uses TRBV5-6 with TRBJ1-1; 7 nucleotides agree with TRBD1. V lost 3 bases and J lost 2; bases outside the gene matches: 7. Germline V gene data show CDR1 as SGHDT and CDR2 as YYEEEE. This CDR3 region has 15 residues. DNA of the CDR3: TGTGCCAGCAGCTATCCTGACAGGGCCAACACTGAAGCTTTCTTT. Protein: CASSYPDRANTEAFF.

The rearrangement links TRBV6-5 to TRBJ2-3; 7 bases map to TRBD2. The germline V gene encodes CDR1 MNHEY and CDR2 SVGAGI. The CDR3 totals 15 residues. Trimming removed 8 bases from V and 2 bases from J; junction bases left unmatched: 10. The CDR3 here is CASQREVLITDTQYF. The CDR3 bases are TGTGCCAGCCAGCGGGAAGTACTAATCACAGATACGCAGTATTTT.

The chain combines TRBV28 with TRBJ1-1, with TRBD1 matching 8 bases. The J segment lost 0 bases and the V segment lost 6 bases, leaving 12 bases of the junction unmatched. The length of the CDR3 is 17 residues. Germline V gives CDR1 MDHEN, CDR2 SYDVKM. The CDR3 loop reads CASSAPGTGDLNTEAFF. In DNA, the CDR3 is TGTGCCAGCAGCGCCCCCGGGACAGGCGACTTGAACACTGAAGCTTTCTTT.

This clone was seen only a few times. V is TRBV27 and J is TRBJ2-7, with D possibly matching TRBD2 (6 bases). Germline loops: CDR1 MNHEY, CDR2 SMNVEV (reference sequence). This CDR3 is built from 16 residues. V lost 1 base, J lost 5 bases, and 18 bases lay in between. The CDR3 region has the DNA TGTGCCAGCAGTTTATACCCCCGGGAGTCCCTCGACGAGCAGTACTTC. Its translation is CASSLYPRESLDEQYF.

The V call is TRBV4-1, the J call TRBJ1-1; D might be TRBD1 (5 bases). Germline V gene lookup returns CDR1 MGHRA and CDR2 YSYEKL. V was trimmed by 4 bases and J by 0 bases, leaving 12 bases between them. CDR3 length: 15 residues. CDR3 DNA: TGCGCCAGCAGCCTTGGCTGGGGCATGAACACTGAAGCTTTCTTT. Its translation is CASSLGWGMNTEAFF.

This rearrangement joins TRBV18 to TRBJ2-7; 11 bases map to TRBD2. Germline trimming cut 3 bases from V and 7 bases from J; bases unmatched to any gene: 2. Looked up from germline, CDR1 is KGHSH and CDR2 is LQKENI. The length of the CDR3 is 13 residues. CDR3 sequence: CASSPSGRVEQYF. CDR3 nucleotides: TGTGCCAGCTCACCTAGCGGGAGGGTTGAGCAGTACTTC.